This record covers a single T cell receptor (beta chain). This sample is part of a study of blood T cell repertoires in COVID-19. Study at large: From the United States, Italy and Spain came samples of acute and convalescent COVID-19. Nucleic acid was either cDNA or gDNA, and it came from T cells, B-cell-depleted T cells, or PBMCs.

In the original analysis: Counts of nucleated cells, estimated from reference gene primer amplification, were obtained. The protocol was immunoSEQ multiplex PCR, while the TCRdb copy is restricted to in-frame clones and leaves out a portion. V, J and clone size derive from that table, while D and trimming were established from the DNA sequence. The sample records tens of thousands of clones, 85% to 90% being singletons. The sample was peripheral blood. The clonotype originates from a man at least 80 years old with acute or convalescent COVID-19.

CDR3 protein: CASSTQAGSTEAFF. CDR3 in DNA: TGTGCCAGCAGCACCCAAGCGGGTAGCACTGAAGCTTTCTTT. V is TRBV7-6 and J is TRBJ1-1; D is uncertain. The germline V and J ends were trimmed by 5 bases and 4 bases, with 14 bases remaining between them. Germline assignment: CDR1 SGHVS and CDR2 FNYEAQ. This CDR3 contains 14 residues.